Listed here are 15 T cell receptor beta chains from one sample, sequenced in a study of T cell changes during pregnancy in multiple sclerosis. The table came from immunoSEQ multiplex PCR; TCRdb's copy has only in-frame clones and leaves some out. This table holds under 50,000 clones, around 90% found once. Material: CD8+ T cells from peripheral blood mononuclear cells, obtained in the third trimester of pregnancy. The receptors shown here come from a female donor with multiple sclerosis, enrolled in a pregnancy study.

The CDR3 region has the DNA TGTGCCAGTAGTTCATTCGGGGGACAGGGACTCTACGAGCAGTACTTC. Residues: CASSSFGGQGLYEQYF. The V and J genes are TRBV19 and TRBJ2-7, with TRBD1 matching over 9 bases. CDR3 length equals 16 residues. Germline CDR1 reads LNHDA; CDR2 reads SQIVND (reference sequence). V lost 5 bases to trimming and J lost 3 bases; unmatched junction nucleotides: 11.

This clone has a single count. This chain joins TRBV27 and TRBJ2-1, with D possibly matching TRBD2 (6 bases). This CDR3 is 14 amino acids long. Germline V CDR1 and CDR2: MNHEY, SMNVEV (reference sequence). Trimming left V 2 bases short and J 7 bases short, with 12 bases between. CDR3 in amino acids: CASSLAGSRNEQFF. The CDR3 region has the DNA TGTGCCAGCAGTTTAGCGGGAAGTCGAAATGAGCAGTTCTTC.

The CDR3 DNA reads TGTGCCAGCAGCTTAGTACAGGGGGGGCGGACTGAAGCTTTCTTT. It is translated as CASSLVQGGRTEAFF. This chain uses TRBV7-9 with TRBJ1-1; 8 bases are shared with TRBD1. Germline lookup yields CDR1 SEHNR and CDR2 FQNEAQ (reference sequence). This CDR3 spans 15 amino acids. After removal of 1 base from V and 5 bases from J, the junction contained 6 bases not matched to a gene.

This clone was counted once. This chain links TRBV4-3 with TRBJ2-7, with 7 bases that match TRBD2. The CDR3 runs to 14 residues. The junction had 7 bases not matched to a gene; V was cut back by 5 bases and J by 3 bases. CDR1 and CDR2 (germline): LGHNA, YSLEER. This chain's CDR3 is CASSLGGGDYEQYF. The DNA of the CDR3 is TGCGCCAGCAGCTTGGGGGGAGGGGACTACGAGCAGTACTTC.

This clone was detected once. V gene TRBV6-6 combines with J gene TRBJ1-1, with TRBD1 as a possible D gene (5 bases). The CDR3 contains 14 residues. Per germline, CDR1 MNHNY and CDR2 SVGAGI (reference sequence). The germline V and J ends were trimmed by 2 bases and 8 bases, with 15 bases remaining between them. CDR3 nucleotide sequence: TGTGCCAGCAGTTACCCCGACAGAACTCTAGAAGCTTTCTTT. Translating gives CASSYPDRTLEAFF.

This chain links TRBV4-3 with TRBJ2-7, with a possible D match to TRBD1 (6 bases). The germline gives CDR1 LGHNA, CDR2 YSLEER. The CDR3 spans 13 residues. The V gene lost 4 bases and the J gene lost 1 base, with 8 bases spanning the gap. The CDR3 is CASSPDRSYEQYF. CDR3 nucleotide sequence: TGCGCCAGCAGCCCGGACAGATCCTACGAGCAGTACTTC.

The chain links TRBV9 to TRBJ2-1, with a weak D call TRBD1 (6 bases). This CDR3 has 15 residues. V gave up 5 bases and J gave up 3 bases, with 15 bases separating them. CDR1 SGDLS and CDR2 YYNGEE come from the germline V gene. The CDR3 loop is CASSSRGTDYNEQFF. For the CDR3, the DNA is TGTGCCAGCAGTAGTAGGGGGACCGACTACAATGAGCAGTTCTTC.

This chain links TRBV6-1 with TRBJ2-1, with TRBD2 matching 8 bases. CDR1 is MNHNS and CDR2 is SASEGT in the germline V gene. After removal of 3 bases from V and 5 bases from J, the junction contained 6 bases not matched to a gene. This CDR3 is built from 15 residues. CDR3 in amino acids: CASSERIAGNNEQFF. The CDR3 DNA reads TGTGCCAGCAGTGAGAGGATAGCGGGGAACAATGAGCAGTTCTTC.

About this clone itself: An end of the junction does not agree with germline; a read error may underlie this. The J gene is TRBJ2-7, the V gene TRBV4-3, with TRBD2 matching over 8 bases. The V gene's germline CDR1 is LGHNA and CDR2 YSLEER. The CDR3 totals 15 residues. The chain's CDR3 is CASSQDASGPYGQYF. The CDR3 bases are TGCGCCAGCAGCCAAGATGCTAGCGGGCCCTACGGGCAGTACTTC.

The chain links TRBV6-5 to TRBJ2-1, with 7 bases fitting TRBD2. This CDR3 has 13 amino acids. Germline assignment: CDR1 MNHEY and CDR2 SVGAGI. With V trimmed by 6 bases and J by 8 bases, 7 bases remained unmatched. CDR3 loop: CASRGGVIDEQFF. CDR3 bases: TGTGCCAGCAGGGGGGGGGTGATCGATGAGCAGTTCTTC.

The chain couples TRBV11-2 to TRBJ2-3; tentative D call: TRBD1 (6 bases). The germline CDR1 and CDR2 sequences are SGHAT and FQNNGV. The CDR3 loop spans 14 amino acids. The V end lost 3 bases, the J end lost 5 bases, and 12 bases lay between the germline ends. The CDR3 loop is CASSLGRGGDTQYF. CDR3 DNA: TGTGCCAGCAGCTTGGGCAGGGGCGGAGATACGCAGTATTTT.

The chain recombines TRBV7-9 with TRBJ1-3; a possible D gene is TRBD1 (5 bases). The germline V and J ends were trimmed by 3 bases and 4 bases, with 7 bases remaining between them. The CDR3 is 13 residues long. Germline loops: CDR1 SEHNR, CDR2 FQNEAQ (reference sequence). CDR3 loop: CASSLGQGNTIYF. Written as DNA, the CDR3 is TGTGCCAGCAGCTTGGGGCAGGGAAACACCATATATTTT. The variable domain in full, completed from reference TRBV7-9 and TRBJ1-3, reads DTGVSQNPRHKITKRGQNVTFRCDPISEHNRLYWYRQTLGQGPEFLTYFQNEAQLEKSRLLSDRFSAERPKGSFSTLEIQRTEQGDSAMYLCASSLGQGNTIYFGEGSWLTVV.

The table lists this clone with a count of one. The J gene is TRBJ1-3, the V gene TRBV7-9, with 8 bases fitting TRBD1. This CDR3 region has 15 residues. Losses at the gene ends were 5 bases for V and 5 bases for J; bases not matched to a gene: 8. CDR1 and CDR2 from the germline V gene are SEHNR and FQNEAQ (reference sequence). The CDR3 sequence is CASSARTGNRNTIYF. The DNA of the CDR3 is TGTGCCAGCAGCGCTCGGACAGGGAACCGAAACACCATATATTTT.

This rearrangement joins TRBV5-1 to TRBJ2-1, with 9 nucleotides matching TRBD2. The CDR3 contains 14 residues. CDR1 SGHRS and CDR2 YFSETQ come from the germline V gene. Unmatched junction bases numbered 6, after V lost 5 bases and J lost 6 bases. CDR3 amino acids: CASSLAGPPNEQFF. In nucleotides, the CDR3 is TGCGCCAGCAGTCTAGCGGGACCCCCCAATGAGCAGTTCTTC.

V gene TRBV28 combines with J gene TRBJ1-2; 7 bases are a match to TRBD1. Germline CDR1 is MDHEN and CDR2 is SYDVKM. Losses at the gene ends were 1 base for V and 4 bases for J; bases not matched to a gene: 9. There are 16 residues in the CDR3. CDR3 loop: CASSLSKDRVGYGYTF. CDR3 bases: TGTGCCAGCAGTTTATCAAAAGACAGGGTCGGCTATGGCTACACCTTC.